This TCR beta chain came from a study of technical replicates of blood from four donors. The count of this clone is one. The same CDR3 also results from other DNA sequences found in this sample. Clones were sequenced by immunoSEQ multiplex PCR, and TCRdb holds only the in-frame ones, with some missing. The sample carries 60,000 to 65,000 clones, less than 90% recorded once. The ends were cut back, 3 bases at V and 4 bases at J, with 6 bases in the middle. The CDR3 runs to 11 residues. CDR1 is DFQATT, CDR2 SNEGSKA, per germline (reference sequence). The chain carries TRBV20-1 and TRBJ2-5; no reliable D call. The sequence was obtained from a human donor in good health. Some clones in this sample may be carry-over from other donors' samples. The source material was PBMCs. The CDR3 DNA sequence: TGCAGTGCTAGTCTAGGAGAGACCCAGTACTTC. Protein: CSASLGETQYF.